A selection of T cell receptor beta chains follows, all from one sample in a study of Ad26.COV2.S vaccination and SARS-CoV-2 variants. Some clones are missing from TCRdb's copy, which holds only in-frame ones; the method was immunoSEQ multiplex PCR. This sample has roughly 400,000 clones, with approximately 90% found just once. Sequenced here: peripheral blood, sampled in a trial of Ad26.COV2.S vaccine versus placebo. Every receptor here comes from a person between 18 and 65 years old who received the Ad26.COV2.S COVID-19 vaccine or a placebo. The CDR3 runs from the conserved cysteine through the conserved F or W. The D gene is left open where the match is weak. Only some rows state a clone size, as once, few, many or a class for expanded clones.

D,V,length,J,size,DNA,CDR3
NA,TRBV24-1,13,TRBJ1-1,NA,TGTGCCACCAGTGATTTTAGGGATAATGAAGCTTTCTTT,CATSDFRDNEAFF
NA,TRBV5-8,16,TRBJ2-7,NA,TGTGCCAGCAGCTTGGCCAATACGGCTTTCGGTGGAGAGCAGTACTTC,CASSLANTAFGGEQYF
TRBD1,TRBV18,19,TRBJ2-7,NA,TGTGCCAGCTCACCGAAAAAGACCGGGACAGGGACACTACTTGGGGAGCAGTACTTC,CASSPKKTGTGTLLGEQYF
NA,TRBV5-1,17,TRBJ1-1,NA,TGCGCCAGCAGCCTTGGGGGTCTACTATCGCCCAATGTCGAAGCTTTCTTT,CASSLGGLLSPNVEAFF
TRBD2,TRBV19,16,TRBJ2-3,NA,TGTGCCAGTATCCAGACTAGCGGGGGGGCCGCTTATACGCAGTATTTT,CASIQTSGGAAYTQYF
NA,TRBV19,14,TRBJ2-7,NA,TGTGCCAGTAGTATAGACAGGGGAGCCTACGAGCAGTACTTC,CASSIDRGAYEQYF
NA,TRBV28,14,TRBJ1-1,once,TGTGCCAGCAGCCCAGCGGGCCCGAACACTGAAGCTTTCTTT,CASSPAGPNTEAFF
NA,TRBV4-1,16,TRBJ1-6,NA,TGCGCCAGCAGCCACGCTCCCAGGGGAAGGCAGTCACCCCTCCACTTT,CASSHAPRGRQSPLHF
TRBD1,TRBV5-1,17,TRBJ1-3,once,TGCGCCAGCAGCTCGGCGCCCGGGACAGGGATTGGAAACACCATATATTTT,CASSSAPGTGIGNTIYF
NA,TRBV27,15,TRBJ2-3,NA,TGTGCCAGCAGTCCAGACCGATCGGGCACAGATACGCAGTATTTT,CASSPDRSGTDTQYF
NA,TRBV5-4,15,TRBJ1-5,NA,TGTGCCAGCAGCACCGGAGCTTCCTGCAATCAGCCCCAGCATTTT,CASSTGASCNQPQHF
NA,TRBV11-2,14,TRBJ2-4,NA,TGTGCCAGCAGAGAGCAGGTAGCCAAAAACATTCAGTACTTC,CASREQVAKNIQYF
NA,TRBV7-2,13,TRBJ1-5,NA,TGTGCCAGCAGCTTCGGGCCCAATCAGCCCCAGCATTTT,CASSFGPNQPQHF
TRBD1,TRBV28,15,TRBJ1-5,once,TGTGCCAGCAATGAACAGGGGGCTGGCAATCAGCCCCAGCATTTT,CASNEQGAGNQPQHF
NA,TRBV6-1,16,TRBJ2-1,once,TGTGCCAGCAGTGACACCTGGCGGCGGGCCTACAATGAGCAGTTCTTC,CASSDTWRRAYNEQFF
NA,TRBV18,16,TRBJ1-4,NA,TGTGCCAGCTCACCACGACAGCCCTCAACTAATGAAAAACTGTTTTTT,CASSPRQPSTNEKLFF
TRBD1,TRBV5-1,17,TRBJ2-2,NA,TGCGCCAGCAGCTTGGGACCGGGACAGGGGGTCGCCGGGGAGCTGTTTTTT,CASSLGPGQGVAGELFF
NA,TRBV7-9,13,TRBJ1-2,NA,TGTGCCAGCAGCTTAGAGGGTGGCTATGGCTACACCTTC,CASSLEGGYGYTF
TRBD1,TRBV19,14,TRBJ2-7,NA,TGTGCCAGTAGCCTCGGGACAGGGGGCTACGAGCAGTACTTC,CASSLGTGGYEQYF
TRBD1,TRBV27,17,TRBJ2-7,NA,TGTGCCAGCAGTTTATATACCGGGACAGGGGTTGCCTACGAGCAGTACTTC,CASSLYTGTGVAYEQYF
NA,TRBV7-2,14,TRBJ1-2,NA,TGTGCCAGCAGAGCCGGGGGTCCTAACTATGGCTACACCTTC,CASRAGGPNYGYTF
NA,TRBV6-2/TRBV6-3,11,TRBJ2-5,NA,TGTGCCAGCAGTTACACAGAGACCCAGTACTTC,CASSYTETQYF
TRBD1,TRBV5-1,17,TRBJ1-6,NA,TGCGCCAGCAGCTCGGGGACAGGGAGAACCTATAATTCACCCCTCCACTTT,CASSSGTGRTYNSPLHF
TRBD1,TRBV5-1,15,TRBJ2-3,once,TGCGCCAGCAGCGGGACAGGGGTTAGCACAGATACGCAGTATTTT,CASSGTGVSTDTQYF
TRBD1,TRBV4-3,15,TRBJ2-4,NA,TGCGCCAGCAGCCATGGGACAGGGGGGTGGAACATTCAGTACTTC,CASSHGTGGWNIQYF
TRBD1,TRBV10-3,14,TRBJ2-1,NA,TGTGCCATCAGACCACAGGGGGCGGGTAATGAGCAGTTCTTC,CAIRPQGAGNEQFF
NA,TRBV21-1,13,TRBJ2-1,NA,TGTGCCAGCAACCCGACCGGGGGATCTGAGCAGTTCTTC,CASNPTGGSEQFF
NA,TRBV7-2,16,TRBJ1-4,NA,TGTGCCAGCAGCTTACTGGGGATTGCAACTAATGAAAAACTGTTTTTT,CASSLLGIATNEKLFF
NA,TRBV6-1,12,TRBJ1-1,NA,TGTGCCAGCAGTGAAGCCCCAGGGGAGGCTTTCTTT,CASSEAPGEAFF
TRBD2,TRBV11-2,18,TRBJ2-1,NA,TGTGCCAGCAGCTCCCAACTCCAACTAGCGGGGGCCTACAATGAGCAGTTCTTC,CASSSQLQLAGAYNEQFF
NA,TRBV7-2,12,TRBJ2-7,NA,TGTGCCAGCAGCTGGCCGGGGGTCGAGCAGTACTTC,CASSWPGVEQYF
NA,TRBV6-5,14,TRBJ1-2,NA,TGTGCCAGCCTTGGGGCCGTTCAAAACTATGGCTACACCTTC,CASLGAVQNYGYTF
TRBD1,TRBV7-8,16,TRBJ2-2,NA,TGTGCCAGCAGCTTACGGGACAGGGGGTACACCGGGGAGCTGTTTTTT,CASSLRDRGYTGELFF
TRBD1,TRBV5-1,15,TRBJ1-1,NA,TGCGCCAGCAGCCTTAACCGGGACAGGAACACTGAAGCTTTCTTT,CASSLNRDRNTEAFF
TRBD1,TRBV18,14,TRBJ1-1,NA,TGTGCCAGCTTATGGGACAGGGGTGACACTGAAGCTTTCTTT,CASLWDRGDTEAFF
TRBD1,TRBV19,18,TRBJ1-1,NA,TGTGCCAGTAGTATGAGGCCAGGGACAGGGAGGGAGAGCACTGAAGCTTTCTTT,CASSMRPGTGRESTEAFF
NA,TRBV18,16,TRBJ2-7,NA,TGTGCCAGCTCACCGCAAGGACAGCCACTCTCCTACGAGCAGTACTTC,CASSPQGQPLSYEQYF
NA,TRBV5-6,12,TRBJ2-3,NA,TGTGCCAGCAGCGACCTTGGGGATACGCAGTATTTT,CASSDLGDTQYF
TRBD2,TRBV5-1,16,TRBJ2-1,NA,TGCGCCCCCAGCCCACGGACTAGCGGGGGGGGGAATGAGCAGTTCTTC,CAPSPRTSGGGNEQFF
NA,TRBV30,14,TRBJ1-3,NA,TGTGCCGGTCAGGGGCTTCGCTCTGGAAACACCATATATTTT,CAGQGLRSGNTIYF
NA,TRBV24-1,13,TRBJ1-2,NA,TGTGCCACCAGTGATTCGGGAGGGTATGGCTACACCTTC,CATSDSGGYGYTF
NA,TRBV7-2,14,TRBJ1-5,NA,TGTGCCAGCAGCATAGGCGGCAGGGATCAGCCCCAGCATTTT,CASSIGGRDQPQHF
TRBD1,TRBV30,16,TRBJ1-2,NA,TGTGCCTGGAGCGACGGACAGGGGGCGGTAGGGTATGGCTACACCTTC,CAWSDGQGAVGYGYTF
TRBD1,TRBV24-1,14,TRBJ2-3,NA,TGTGCCACCAGTGACCCCACAGGGGCAGATACGCAGTATTTT,CATSDPTGADTQYF
NA,TRBV28,16,TRBJ1-1,NA,TGTGCCAGCAGCCCTAGCCTGCAGGGGAGAAACACTGAAGCTTTCTTT,CASSPSLQGRNTEAFF
NA,TRBV11-2,15,TRBJ2-7,NA,TGTGCCAGCAGCTTAGCGACTACCCGCACCTACGAGCAGTACTTC,CASSLATTRTYEQYF
NA,TRBV28,15,TRBJ2-3,NA,TGTGCCAGCAGTTCTCGGGGGTTGATCACAGATACGCAGTATTTT,CASSSRGLITDTQYF
TRBD1,TRBV7-2,18,TRBJ1-1,NA,TGTGCCAGCAGCTTAGCGAGACAATGGACAGGGGCGAACACTGAAGCTTTCTTT,CASSLARQWTGANTEAFF
NA,TRBV10-1,13,TRBJ2-3,NA,TGCGCCAGCAGTGATTCTGGTACAGATACGCAGTATTTT,CASSDSGTDTQYF